This T cell receptor (beta chain) was recovered during a study of metastatic and nonmetastatic thyroid tumors. Authors' analysis steps: Clinicopathological groups supplied CDR3 differences that were used to build a distant-metastasis classifier for papillary thyroid cancer. TCRdb re-analyzed the PCR reads using MiXCR. The V and J calls and clone size come from TCRdb's table, not from the authors' own analysis. The top ten hold roughly 10% of the sample, which has about 38,000 clones, around 28% seen once. Treatment of any kind had been given to no patient before thyroid surgery. Germline V CDR1 and CDR2: MNHEY, SVGEGT. CDR3 length: 19 amino acids. With 0 bases removed from V and 0 bases from J, the gap between germline ends came to 15 bases. Whole-study results and caveats: A significant increase in TCR beta diversity was reportedly seen in malignant thyroid tumors relative to benign nodules, in blood and tumor.

This clone turned up a few times. The antigen is undetermined. The V call is TRBV6-2 or TRBV6-3, the J call TRBJ1-6, with a tentative D call TRBD1 (5 bases). Material for sequencing was blood. The clonotype originates from a male donor with papillary thyroid cancer or a benign thyroid nodule (not recorded which). Some clones in this sample may be carry-over from other donors' samples. The CDR3 coding sequence is TGTGCCAGCAGTTACTCCCGCCCCGCAGGGAGCTCCTATAATTCACCCCTCCACTTT. Its protein is CASSYSRPAGSSYNSPLHF.